This T cell receptor beta chain was sequenced during a study of T-cell reconstitution after alpha-beta-depleted transplantation in children. Preparation of the TCRbeta library involved a method that used unique molecular identifiers. TCRdb re-analysed the PCR reads in MiXCR, keeping a single row per CDR3 protein. Of 500,000 or so distinct CDR3 sequences listed, approximately 32% were seen once; the top ten hold less than 2.5%. V lost 2 bases, J lost 11 bases, and 18 bases lay in between. This CDR3 spans 14 amino acids. Germline V lookup: CDR1 MNHEY, CDR2 SVGEGT. Sequencing was performed on PBMCs from the stem cell graft donor, taken from the stem cell graft. The TCR comes from a human donor who donated a stem cell graft to a child with aplastic anemia. The V gene is TRBV6-2 or TRBV6-3, the J gene TRBJ2-5; D not resolved. CDR3 loop: CASSYGPGRLKQYF. Here the CDR3 DNA reads TGTGCCAGCAGTTACGGTCCTGGGCGATTGAAGCAGTACTTC.